This T cell receptor beta chain originates from a study of cytomegalovirus exposure and HLA in healthy donors. Findings and limits, study-wide: Another analysis was done later, and it associated roughly 15,000 TCR beta sequences with HLA alleles at 0.05 false discovery rate. Reportedly, fewer N-insertions than the approximately 700-donor mean appeared in an Asian-associated ancestry cluster in a later analysis. Across donors, presence/absence analyses took sequencing depth to be roughly uniform.

This CDR3 is built from 13 residues. Germline V gives CDR1 MNHNY, CDR2 SVGAGI (reference sequence). V was trimmed by 8 bases and J by 10 bases, leaving 18 bases between them. Researchers ran the PCR with 60 Vbeta and 13 Jbeta primers. The protocol was immunoSEQ multiplex PCR, while the TCRdb copy is restricted to in-frame clones and leaves out a portion. This repertoire shows tens of thousands of clones, roughly 60% found once; its top ten account for roughly 22%. Judged by abundance, this clone is medium-sized. Its antigen is currently unknown. Sequencing was carried out using PBMCs. The chain employs TRBV6-6 and TRBJ2-1; no clear D. The sequence was obtained from a man in his fifties in good health and CMV-seropositive. CDR3 in amino acids: CASAAAEPSEQFF. The DNA for the CDR3 is TGTGCCAGCGCGGCCGCGGAGCCTTCCGAGCAGTTCTTC.